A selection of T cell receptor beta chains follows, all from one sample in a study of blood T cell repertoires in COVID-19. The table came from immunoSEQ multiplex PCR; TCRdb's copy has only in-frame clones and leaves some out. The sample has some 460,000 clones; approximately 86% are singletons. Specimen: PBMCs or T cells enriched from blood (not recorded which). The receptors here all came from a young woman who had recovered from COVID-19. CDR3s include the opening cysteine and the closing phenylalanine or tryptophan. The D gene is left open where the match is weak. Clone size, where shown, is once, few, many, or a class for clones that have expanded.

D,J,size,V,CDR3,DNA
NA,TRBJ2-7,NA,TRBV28,CASSLRRDEQYF,TGTGCCAGCAGTTTAAGGCGGGACGAGCAGTACTTC
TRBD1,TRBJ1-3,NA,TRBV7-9,CASRGTASGNTIYF,TGTGCCAGCAGGGGGACAGCCTCTGGAAACACCATATATTTT
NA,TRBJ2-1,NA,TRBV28,CASSLLATYNEQFF,TGTGCCAGCAGTTTGTTAGCAACCTACAATGAGCAGTTCTTC
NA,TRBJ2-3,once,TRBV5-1,CASSLLGGGTDTQYF,TGCGCCAGCAGCTTACTGGGGGGAGGCACAGATACGCAGTATTTT
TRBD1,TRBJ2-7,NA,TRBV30,CAWSSRDRGYEQYF,TGTGCCTGGTCCAGCAGGGACAGGGGGTACGAGCAGTACTTC
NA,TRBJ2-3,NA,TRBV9,CASSGTETDTQYF,TGTGCCAGCAGCGGTACAGAGACGGATACGCAGTATTTT
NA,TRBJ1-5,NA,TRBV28,CASQGNRDQPQHF,TGTGCCAGCCAAGGTAACAGGGATCAGCCCCAGCATTTT
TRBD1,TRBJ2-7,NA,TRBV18,CASSSTGAPYEQYF,TGTGCCAGCTCTTCGACAGGGGCGCCCTACGAGCAGTACTTC
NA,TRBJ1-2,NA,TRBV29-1,CSVLQGSGYTF,TGCAGCGTTCTCCAGGGAAGCGGCTACACCTTC
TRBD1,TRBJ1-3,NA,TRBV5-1,CASSLADRGISGNTIYF,TGCGCCAGCAGCTTGGCCGACAGGGGTATCTCTGGAAACACCATATATTTT
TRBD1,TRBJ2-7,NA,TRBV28,CASSRDRGNSYEQYF,TGTGCCAGCAGTAGGGACAGGGGAAATTCCTACGAGCAGTACTTC
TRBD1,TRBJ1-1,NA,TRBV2,CASSLDRGNTEAFF,TGTGCCAGCAGTCTCGACAGGGGGAACACTGAAGCTTTCTTT
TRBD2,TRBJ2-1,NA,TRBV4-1,CASSQTGGRGEQFF,TGCGCCAGCAGCCAAACGGGGGGGCGGGGTGAGCAGTTCTTC
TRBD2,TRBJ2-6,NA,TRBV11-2,CASTKLAGKDNVLTF,TGTGCCAGCACCAAACTAGCGGGGAAAGACAACGTCCTGACTTTC
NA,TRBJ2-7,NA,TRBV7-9,CASSRPAGDEQYF,TGTGCCAGCAGTCGCCCCGCCGGGGACGAGCAGTACTTC
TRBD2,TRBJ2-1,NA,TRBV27,CASSSSREVSYNEQFF,TGTGCCAGCAGTTCTTCACGGGAGGTGTCCTACAATGAGCAGTTCTTC
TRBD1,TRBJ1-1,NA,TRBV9,CASSVFQGGNTEAFF,TGTGCCAGCAGCGTCTTCCAGGGGGGGAACACTGAAGCTTTCTTT
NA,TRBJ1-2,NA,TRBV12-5,CASGLVSPGNYGYTF,TGTGCTAGTGGTTTGGTCTCCCCAGGGAACTATGGCTACACCTTC
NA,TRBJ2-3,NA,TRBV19,CASSTLGGENTDTQYF,TGTGCCAGTAGTACCCTTGGCGGAGAAAACACAGATACGCAGTATTTT
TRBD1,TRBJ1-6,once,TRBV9,CASSGRTGNSPLHF,TGTGCCAGCAGCGGACGGACAGGGAATTCACCCCTCCACTTT
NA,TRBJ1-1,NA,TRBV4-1,CASSQEPQVGAFF,TGCGCCAGCAGCCAAGAACCCCAGGTCGGAGCTTTCTTT
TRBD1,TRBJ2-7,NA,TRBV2,CASIGQGVDYEQYF,TGTGCCAGCATCGGACAGGGGGTAGACTACGAGCAGTACTTC
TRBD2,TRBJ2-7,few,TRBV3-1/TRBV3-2,CASSPVAGGRYEQYF,TGTGCCAGCAGCCCGGTAGCGGGGGGGCGGTACGAGCAGTACTTC
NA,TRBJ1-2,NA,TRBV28,CASSLQGYYGYTF,TGTGCCAGCAGCCTACAGGGATACTATGGCTACACCTTC
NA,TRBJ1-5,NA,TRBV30,CAWSQANDQPQHF,TGTGCCTGGAGTCAAGCCAACGATCAGCCCCAGCATTTT
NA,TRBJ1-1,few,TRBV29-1,CSVENQGRNTEAFF,TGCAGCGTTGAAAATCAGGGGCGGAACACTGAAGCTTTCTTT
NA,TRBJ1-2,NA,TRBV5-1,CASRQGPYYGYTF,TGCGCCAGCAGACAGGGTCCCTACTATGGCTACACCTTC
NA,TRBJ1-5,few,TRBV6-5,CASKGRGGNQPQHF,TGTGCCAGCAAGGGCAGGGGCGGCAATCAGCCCCAGCATTTT
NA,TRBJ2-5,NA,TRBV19,CASSMGQSGGAETQYF,TGTGCCAGTAGTATGGGCCAAAGCGGAGGGGCAGAGACCCAGTACTTC
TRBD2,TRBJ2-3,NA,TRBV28,CASSLGTSVSTDTQYF,TGTGCCAGCAGTTTGGGGACTAGCGTTAGCACAGATACGCAGTATTTT
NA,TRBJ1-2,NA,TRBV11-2,CASSLDRENYGYTF,TGTGCCAGCAGCTTAGATCGGGAAAACTATGGCTACACCTTC